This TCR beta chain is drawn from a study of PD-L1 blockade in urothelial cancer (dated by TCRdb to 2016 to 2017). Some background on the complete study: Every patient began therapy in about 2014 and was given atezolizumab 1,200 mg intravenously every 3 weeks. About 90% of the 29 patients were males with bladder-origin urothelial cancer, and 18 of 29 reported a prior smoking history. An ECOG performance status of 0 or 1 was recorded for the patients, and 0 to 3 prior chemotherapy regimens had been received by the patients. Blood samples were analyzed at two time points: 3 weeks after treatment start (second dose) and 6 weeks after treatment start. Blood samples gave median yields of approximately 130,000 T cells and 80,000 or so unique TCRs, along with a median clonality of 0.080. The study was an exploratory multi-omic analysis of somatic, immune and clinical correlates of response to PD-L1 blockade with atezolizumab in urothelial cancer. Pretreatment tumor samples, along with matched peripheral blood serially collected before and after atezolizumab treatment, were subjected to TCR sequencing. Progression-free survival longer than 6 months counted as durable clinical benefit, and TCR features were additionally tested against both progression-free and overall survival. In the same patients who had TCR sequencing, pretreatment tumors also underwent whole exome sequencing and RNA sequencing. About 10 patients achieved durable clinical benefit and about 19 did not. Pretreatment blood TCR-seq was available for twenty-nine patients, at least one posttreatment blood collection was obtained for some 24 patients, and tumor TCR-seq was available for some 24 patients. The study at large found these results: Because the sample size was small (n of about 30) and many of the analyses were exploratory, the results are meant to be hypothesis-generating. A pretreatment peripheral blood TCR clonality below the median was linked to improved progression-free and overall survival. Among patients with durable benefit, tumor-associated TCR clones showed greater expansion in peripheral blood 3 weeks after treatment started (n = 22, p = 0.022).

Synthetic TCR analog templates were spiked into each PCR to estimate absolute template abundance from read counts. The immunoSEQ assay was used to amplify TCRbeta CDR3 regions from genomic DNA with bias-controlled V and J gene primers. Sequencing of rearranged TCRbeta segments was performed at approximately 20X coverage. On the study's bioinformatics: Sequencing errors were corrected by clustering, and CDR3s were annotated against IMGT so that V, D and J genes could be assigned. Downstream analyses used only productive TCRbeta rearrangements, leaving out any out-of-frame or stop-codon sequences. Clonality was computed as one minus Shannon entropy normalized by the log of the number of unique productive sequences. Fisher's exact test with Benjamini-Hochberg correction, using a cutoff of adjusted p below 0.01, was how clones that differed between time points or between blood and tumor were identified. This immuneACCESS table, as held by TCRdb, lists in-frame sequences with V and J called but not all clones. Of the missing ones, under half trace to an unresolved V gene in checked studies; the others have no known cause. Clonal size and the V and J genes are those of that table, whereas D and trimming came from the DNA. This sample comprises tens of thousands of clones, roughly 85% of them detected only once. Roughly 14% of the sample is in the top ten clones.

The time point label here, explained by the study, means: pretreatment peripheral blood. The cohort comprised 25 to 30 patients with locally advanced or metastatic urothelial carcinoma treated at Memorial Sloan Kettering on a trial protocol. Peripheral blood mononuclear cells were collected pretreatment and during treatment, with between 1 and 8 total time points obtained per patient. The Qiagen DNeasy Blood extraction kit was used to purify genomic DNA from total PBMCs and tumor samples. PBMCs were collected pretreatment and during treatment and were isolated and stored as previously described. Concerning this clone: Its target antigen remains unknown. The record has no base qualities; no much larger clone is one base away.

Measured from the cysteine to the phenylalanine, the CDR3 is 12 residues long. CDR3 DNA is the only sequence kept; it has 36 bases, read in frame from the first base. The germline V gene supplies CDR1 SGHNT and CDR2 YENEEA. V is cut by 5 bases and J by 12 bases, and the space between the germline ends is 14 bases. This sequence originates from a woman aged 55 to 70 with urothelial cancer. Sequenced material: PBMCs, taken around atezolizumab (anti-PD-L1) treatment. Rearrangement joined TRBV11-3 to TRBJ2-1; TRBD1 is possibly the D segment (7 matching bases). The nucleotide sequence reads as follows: TGTGCCAGCAGCGGAAACAGGGGAGGGCAGTTCTTC. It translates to CASSGNRGGQFF.